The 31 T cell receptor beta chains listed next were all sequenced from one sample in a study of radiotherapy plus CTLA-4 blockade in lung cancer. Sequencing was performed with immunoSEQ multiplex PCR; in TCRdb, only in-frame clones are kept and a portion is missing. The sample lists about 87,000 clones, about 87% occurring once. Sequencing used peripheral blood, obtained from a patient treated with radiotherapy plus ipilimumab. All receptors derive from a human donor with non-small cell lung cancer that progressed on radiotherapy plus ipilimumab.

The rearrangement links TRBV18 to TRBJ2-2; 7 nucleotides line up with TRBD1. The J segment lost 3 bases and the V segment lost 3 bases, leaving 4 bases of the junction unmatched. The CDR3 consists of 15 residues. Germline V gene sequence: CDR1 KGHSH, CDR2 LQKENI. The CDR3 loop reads CASSPTTGYTGELFF. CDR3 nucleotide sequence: TGTGCCAGCTCACCGACGACAGGGTACACCGGGGAGCTGTTTTTT.

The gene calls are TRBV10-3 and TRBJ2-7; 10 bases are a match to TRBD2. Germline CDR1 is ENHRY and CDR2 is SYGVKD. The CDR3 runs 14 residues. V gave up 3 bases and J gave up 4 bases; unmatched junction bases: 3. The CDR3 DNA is TGTGCCATCAGTGACCTAGCGGGAGTTTACGAGCAGTACTTC. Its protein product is CAISDLAGVYEQYF.

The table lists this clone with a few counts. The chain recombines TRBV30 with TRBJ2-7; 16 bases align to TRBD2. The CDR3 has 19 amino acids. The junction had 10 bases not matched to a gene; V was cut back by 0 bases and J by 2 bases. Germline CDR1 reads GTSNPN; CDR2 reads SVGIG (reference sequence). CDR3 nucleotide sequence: TGTGCCTGGAGTGTACCGGGACTAGCGGGAGGGAACCGGGCCTACGAGCAGTACTTC. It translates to CAWSVPGLAGGNRAYEQYF.

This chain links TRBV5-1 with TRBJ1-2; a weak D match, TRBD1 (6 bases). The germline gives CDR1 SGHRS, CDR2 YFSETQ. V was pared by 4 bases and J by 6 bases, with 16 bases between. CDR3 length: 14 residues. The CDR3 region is CASSPSTGADGYTF. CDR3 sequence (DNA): TGCGCCAGCAGCCCTTCGACGGGGGCGGATGGCTACACCTTC.

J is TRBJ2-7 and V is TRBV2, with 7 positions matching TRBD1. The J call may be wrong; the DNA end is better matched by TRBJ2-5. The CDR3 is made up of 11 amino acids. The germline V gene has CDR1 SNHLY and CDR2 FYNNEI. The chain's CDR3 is CASRGGATQYF. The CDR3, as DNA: TGTGCCAGCAGAGGGGGCGCGACCCAGTACTTC.

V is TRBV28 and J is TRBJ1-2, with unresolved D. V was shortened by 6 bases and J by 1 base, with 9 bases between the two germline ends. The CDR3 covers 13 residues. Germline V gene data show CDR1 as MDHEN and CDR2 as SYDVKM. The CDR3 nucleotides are TGTGCCAGCAGCCTTACGGGTAACTATGGCTACACCTTC. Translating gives CASSLTGNYGYTF.

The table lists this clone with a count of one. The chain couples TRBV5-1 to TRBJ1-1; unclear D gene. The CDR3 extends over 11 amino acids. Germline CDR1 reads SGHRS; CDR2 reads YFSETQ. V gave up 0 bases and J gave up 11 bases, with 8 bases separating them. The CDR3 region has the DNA TGCGCCAGCAGCTTGGTCGGGGAGGCTTTCTTT. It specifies CASSLVGEAFF. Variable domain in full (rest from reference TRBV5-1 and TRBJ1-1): KAGVTQTPRYLIKTRGQQVTLSCSPISGHRSVSWYQQTPGQGLQFLFEYFSETQRNKGNFPGRFSGRQFSNSRSEMNVSTLELGDSALYLCASSLVGEAFFGQGTRLTVV.

The CDR3 DNA follows: TGCGCCAGCAGCTTGGGGACAGGTGTCAATCAGCCCCAGCATTTT. Translating gives CASSLGTGVNQPQHF. The V and J genes are TRBV5-1 and TRBJ1-5; 7 nucleotides align to TRBD1. CDR1 SGHRS and CDR2 YFSETQ come from the germline V gene. The CDR3 is 15 amino acids. V lost 0 bases and J lost 3; bases outside the gene matches: 3.

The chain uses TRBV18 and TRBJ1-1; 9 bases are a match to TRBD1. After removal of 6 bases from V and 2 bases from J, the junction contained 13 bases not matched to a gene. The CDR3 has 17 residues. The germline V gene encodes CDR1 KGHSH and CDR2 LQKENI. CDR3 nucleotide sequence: TGTGCCAGCTCCCAGCTCACCACGGACAGGGGTAACACTGAAGCTTTCTTT. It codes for CASSQLTTDRGNTEAFF.

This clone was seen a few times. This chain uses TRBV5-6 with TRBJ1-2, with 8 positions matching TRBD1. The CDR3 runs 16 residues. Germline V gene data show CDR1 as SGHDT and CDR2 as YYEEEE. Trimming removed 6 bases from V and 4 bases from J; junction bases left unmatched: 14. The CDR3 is CASIAWTGRDFYGYTF. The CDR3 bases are TGTGCCAGCATCGCTTGGACAGGGCGGGACTTCTATGGCTACACCTTC.

As DNA, the CDR3 is TGTGCCACCAGCAGAGAGTTCGGGGCCTACATTCAGTACTTC. It encodes CATSREFGAYIQYF. The rearrangement links TRBV15 to TRBJ2-4; perhaps D is TRBD1 or TRBD2 (5 bases each). This CDR3 is built from 14 residues. Germline CDR1 reads LNHNV; CDR2 reads YYDKDF (reference sequence). The V end was cut by 0 bases, the J end by 8 bases, with 11 bases between.

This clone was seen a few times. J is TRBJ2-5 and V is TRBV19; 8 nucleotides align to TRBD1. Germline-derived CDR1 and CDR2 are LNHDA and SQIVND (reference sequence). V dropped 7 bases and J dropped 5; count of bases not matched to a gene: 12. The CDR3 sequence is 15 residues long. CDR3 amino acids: CASTGTAGGKETQYF. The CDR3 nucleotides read TGTGCCAGTACTGGGACCGCAGGGGGCAAGGAGACCCAGTACTTC.

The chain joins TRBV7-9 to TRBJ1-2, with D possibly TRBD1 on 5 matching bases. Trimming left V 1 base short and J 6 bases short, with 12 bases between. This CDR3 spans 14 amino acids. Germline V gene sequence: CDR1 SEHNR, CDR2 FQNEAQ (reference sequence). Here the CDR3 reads CASSLVGTSDGYTF. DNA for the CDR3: TGTGCCAGCAGCTTAGTTGGGACGTCGGATGGCTACACCTTC.

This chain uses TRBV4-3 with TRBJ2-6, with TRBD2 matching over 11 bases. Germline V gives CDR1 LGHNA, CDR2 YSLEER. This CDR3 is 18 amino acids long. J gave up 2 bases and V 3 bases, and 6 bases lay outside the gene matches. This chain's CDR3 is CASSQTISGGAGANVLTF. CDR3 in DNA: TGCGCCAGCAGCCAGACGATTAGCGGGGGGGCTGGGGCCAACGTCCTGACTTTC.

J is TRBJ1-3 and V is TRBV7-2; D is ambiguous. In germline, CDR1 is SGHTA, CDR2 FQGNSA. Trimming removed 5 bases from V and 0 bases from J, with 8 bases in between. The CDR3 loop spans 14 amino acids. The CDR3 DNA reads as TGTGCCAGCAGCCGTGGTAACTCTGGAAACACCATATATTTT. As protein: CASSRGNSGNTIYF.

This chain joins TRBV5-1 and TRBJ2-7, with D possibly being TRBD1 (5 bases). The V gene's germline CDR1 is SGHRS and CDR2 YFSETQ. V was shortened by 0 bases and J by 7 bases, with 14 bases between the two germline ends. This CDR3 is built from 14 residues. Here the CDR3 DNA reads TGCGCCAGCAGCTTGGGTATGGGGCTGGGGGAGCAGTACTTC. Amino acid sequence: CASSLGMGLGEQYF.

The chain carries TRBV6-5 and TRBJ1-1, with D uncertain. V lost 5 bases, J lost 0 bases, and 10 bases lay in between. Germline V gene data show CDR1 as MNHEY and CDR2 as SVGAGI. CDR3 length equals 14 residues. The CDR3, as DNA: TGTGCCAGCAGTGGCACAGCCTTGAACACTGAAGCTTTCTTT. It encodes CASSGTALNTEAFF.

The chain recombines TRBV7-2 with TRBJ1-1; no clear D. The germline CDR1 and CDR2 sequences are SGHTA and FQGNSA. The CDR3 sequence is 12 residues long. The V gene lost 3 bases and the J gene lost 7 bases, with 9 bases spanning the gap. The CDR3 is CASSFGSLEAFF. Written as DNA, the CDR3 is TGTGCCAGCAGCTTTGGGTCGCTTGAAGCTTTCTTT.

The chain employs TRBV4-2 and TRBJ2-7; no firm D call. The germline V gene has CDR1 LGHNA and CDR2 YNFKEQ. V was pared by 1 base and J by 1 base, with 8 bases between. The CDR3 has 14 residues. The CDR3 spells CASSQGGDSYEQYF. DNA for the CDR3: TGTGCCAGCAGCCAAGGTGGAGATTCCTACGAGCAGTACTTC.

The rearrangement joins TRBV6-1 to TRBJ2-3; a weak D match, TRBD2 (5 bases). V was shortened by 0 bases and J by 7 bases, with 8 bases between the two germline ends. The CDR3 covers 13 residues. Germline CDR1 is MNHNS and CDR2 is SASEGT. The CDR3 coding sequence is TGTGCCAGCAGTGAAGCAGGGAGAAATACGCAGTATTTT. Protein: CASSEAGRNTQYF.

DNA of the CDR3: TGTGCCAGCCGCGCTTACTCGGGGGATAACATTCAGTACTTC. This gives the protein CASRAYSGDNIQYF. This chain connects TRBV19 to TRBJ2-4, with a possible D match to TRBD2 (6 bases). The germline V gene encodes CDR1 LNHDA and CDR2 SQIVND (reference sequence). Between the trimmed V and J ends, which lost 9 bases and 7 bases, there was a span of 19 bases. The CDR3 is made up of 14 amino acids.

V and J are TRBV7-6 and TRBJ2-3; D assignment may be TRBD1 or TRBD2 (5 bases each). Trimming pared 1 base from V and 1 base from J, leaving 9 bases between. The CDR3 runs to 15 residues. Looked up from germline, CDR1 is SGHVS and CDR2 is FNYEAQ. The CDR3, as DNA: TGTGCCAGCAGCTTAGGACGGGGCCGCACAGATACGCAGTATTTT. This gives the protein CASSLGRGRTDTQYF.

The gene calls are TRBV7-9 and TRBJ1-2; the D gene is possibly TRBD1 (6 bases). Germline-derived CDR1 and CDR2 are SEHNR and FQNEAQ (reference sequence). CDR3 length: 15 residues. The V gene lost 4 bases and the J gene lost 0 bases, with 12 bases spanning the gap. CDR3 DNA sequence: TGTGCCAGCAGCTCCTCACAGGGAGCTAACTATGGCTACACCTTC. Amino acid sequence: CASSSSQGANYGYTF.

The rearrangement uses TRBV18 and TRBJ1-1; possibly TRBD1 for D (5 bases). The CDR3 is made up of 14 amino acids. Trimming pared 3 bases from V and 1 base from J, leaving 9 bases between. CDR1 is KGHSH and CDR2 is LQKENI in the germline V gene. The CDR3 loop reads CASSPMGQNTEAFF. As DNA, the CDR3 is TGTGCCAGCTCACCCATGGGGCAGAACACTGAAGCTTTCTTT.

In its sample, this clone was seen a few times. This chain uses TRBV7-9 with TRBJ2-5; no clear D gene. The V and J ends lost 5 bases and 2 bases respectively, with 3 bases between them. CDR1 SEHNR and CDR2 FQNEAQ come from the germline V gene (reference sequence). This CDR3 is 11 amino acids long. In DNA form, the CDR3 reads TGTGCCAGCAGCGAACAAGAGACCCAGTACTTC. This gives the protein CASSEQETQYF.

The CDR3 is CAWSVTGAGNQPQHF. The CDR3 bases are TGTGCCTGGAGTGTAACGGGGGCAGGCAATCAGCCCCAGCATTTT. The V call is TRBV30, the J call TRBJ1-5, with D possibly matching TRBD1 (6 bases). Trimming left V 0 bases short and J 2 bases short, with 11 bases between. Per the germline V gene, CDR1 is GTSNPN and CDR2 is SVGIG (reference sequence). The CDR3 consists of 15 residues.

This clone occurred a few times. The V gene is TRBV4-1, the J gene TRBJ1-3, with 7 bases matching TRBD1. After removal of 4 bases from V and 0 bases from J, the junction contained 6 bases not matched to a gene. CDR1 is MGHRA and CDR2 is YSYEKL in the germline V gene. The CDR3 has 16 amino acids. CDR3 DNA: TGCGCCAGCAGCCTGAGACAGGGAATCTCTGGAAACACCATATATTTT. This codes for CASSLRQGISGNTIYF.

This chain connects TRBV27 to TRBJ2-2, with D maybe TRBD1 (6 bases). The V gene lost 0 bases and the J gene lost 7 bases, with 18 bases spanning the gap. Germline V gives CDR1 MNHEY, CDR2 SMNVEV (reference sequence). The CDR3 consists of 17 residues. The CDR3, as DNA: TGTGCCAGCAGTTTATCCGGTTTGGCAGGGGCTTTCGGGGAGCTGTTTTTT. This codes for CASSLSGLAGAFGELFF.

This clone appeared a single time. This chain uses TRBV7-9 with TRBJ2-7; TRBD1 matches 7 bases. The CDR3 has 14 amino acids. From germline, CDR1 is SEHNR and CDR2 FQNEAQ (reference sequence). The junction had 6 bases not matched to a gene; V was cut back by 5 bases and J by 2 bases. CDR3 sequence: CASSHPTGTYEQYF. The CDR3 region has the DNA TGTGCCAGCAGCCACCCGACAGGGACCTACGAGCAGTACTTC.

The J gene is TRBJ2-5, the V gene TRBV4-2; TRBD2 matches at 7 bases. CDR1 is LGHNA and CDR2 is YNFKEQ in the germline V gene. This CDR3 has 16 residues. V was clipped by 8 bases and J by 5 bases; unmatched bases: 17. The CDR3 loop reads CASAKIGLAVGETQYF. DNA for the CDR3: TGTGCCAGCGCCAAGATCGGGCTAGCGGTGGGGGAGACCCAGTACTTC.

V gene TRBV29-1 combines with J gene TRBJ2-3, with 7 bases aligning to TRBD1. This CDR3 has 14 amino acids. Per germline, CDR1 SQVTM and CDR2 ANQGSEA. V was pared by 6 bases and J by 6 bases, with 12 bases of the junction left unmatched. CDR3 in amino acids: CSVCRDSAWDTQYF. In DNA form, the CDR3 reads TGCAGCGTGTGTAGGGACAGTGCATGGGATACGCAGTATTTT.